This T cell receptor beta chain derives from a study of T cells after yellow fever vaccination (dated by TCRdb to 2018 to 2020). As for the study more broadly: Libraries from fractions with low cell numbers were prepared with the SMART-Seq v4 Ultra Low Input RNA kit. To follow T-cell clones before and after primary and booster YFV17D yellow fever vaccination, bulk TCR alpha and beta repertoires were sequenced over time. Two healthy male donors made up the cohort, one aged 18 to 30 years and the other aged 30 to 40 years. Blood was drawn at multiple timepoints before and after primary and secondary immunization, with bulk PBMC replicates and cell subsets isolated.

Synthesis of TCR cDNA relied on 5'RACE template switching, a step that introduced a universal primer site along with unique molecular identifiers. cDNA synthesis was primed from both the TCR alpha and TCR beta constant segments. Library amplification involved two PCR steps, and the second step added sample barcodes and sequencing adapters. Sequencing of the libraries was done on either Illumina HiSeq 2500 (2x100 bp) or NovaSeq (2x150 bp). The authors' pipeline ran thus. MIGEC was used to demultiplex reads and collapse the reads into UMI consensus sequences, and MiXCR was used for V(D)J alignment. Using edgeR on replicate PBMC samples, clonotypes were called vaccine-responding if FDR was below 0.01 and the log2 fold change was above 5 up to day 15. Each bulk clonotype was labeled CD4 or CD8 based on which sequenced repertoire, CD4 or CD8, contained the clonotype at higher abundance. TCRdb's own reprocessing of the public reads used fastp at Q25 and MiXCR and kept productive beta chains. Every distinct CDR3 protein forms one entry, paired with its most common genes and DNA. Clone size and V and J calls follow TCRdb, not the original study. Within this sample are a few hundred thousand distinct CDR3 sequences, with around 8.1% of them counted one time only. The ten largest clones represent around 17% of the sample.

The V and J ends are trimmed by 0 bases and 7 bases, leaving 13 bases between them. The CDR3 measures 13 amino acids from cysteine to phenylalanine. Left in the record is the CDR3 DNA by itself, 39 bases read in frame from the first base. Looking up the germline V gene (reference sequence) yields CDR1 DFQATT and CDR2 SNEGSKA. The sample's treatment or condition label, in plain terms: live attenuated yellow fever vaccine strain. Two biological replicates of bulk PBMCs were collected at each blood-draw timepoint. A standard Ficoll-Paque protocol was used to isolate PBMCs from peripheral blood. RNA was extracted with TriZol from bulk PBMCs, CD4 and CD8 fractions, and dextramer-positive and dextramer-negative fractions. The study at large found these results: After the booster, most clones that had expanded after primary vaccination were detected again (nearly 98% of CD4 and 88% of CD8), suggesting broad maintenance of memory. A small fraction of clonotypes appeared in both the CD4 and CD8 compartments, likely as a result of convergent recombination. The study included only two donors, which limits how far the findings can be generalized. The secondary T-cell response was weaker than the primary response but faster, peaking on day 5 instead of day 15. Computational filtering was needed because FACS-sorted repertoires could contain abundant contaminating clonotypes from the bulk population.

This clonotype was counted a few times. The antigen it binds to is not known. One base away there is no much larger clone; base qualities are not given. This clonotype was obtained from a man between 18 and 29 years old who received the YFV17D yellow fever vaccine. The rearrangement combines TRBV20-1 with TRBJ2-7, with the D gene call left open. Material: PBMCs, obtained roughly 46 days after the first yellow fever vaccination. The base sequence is TGCAGTGCTAGAGATCCGGTAGGGTTGGAGCAGTACTTC. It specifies CSARDPVGLEQYF.